This T cell receptor beta chain was recovered during a study of blood T cells in healthy people across ages. A remark on this clonotype: The antigen is undetermined.

This CDR3 has 14 amino acids. The ends were cut back, 1 base at V and 0 bases at J, with 7 bases in the middle. In germline, CDR1 is DFQATT, CDR2 SNEGSKA (reference sequence). Study-wide findings and caveats: Higher naive T cell percentage went strongly together with higher TCR beta diversity. Significant beta diversity loss was already apparent by age about 39, declining roughly linearly.

Primed by a sample-barcoded 5' primer and a J-beta primer mix, a second PCR proceeded for about 6 to 12 cycles. Each CDR3 protein gets one entry after TCRdb re-called the 5' RACE reads with MiXCR. The data contain around 1.5 million distinct CDR3 sequences, roughly 59% of them singletons. The chain links TRBV20-1 to TRBJ1-5; D not certain. This sequence originates from a man aged 18 to 35 in good health. Material for sequencing was blood. The DNA of the CDR3 is TGCAGTGCTAGAGCGGCGGATAGCAATCAGCCCCAGCATTTT. It specifies CSARAADSNQPQHF.